One sample yielded the 24 T cell receptor beta chains listed below, sequenced in a study of T cell changes during pregnancy in multiple sclerosis. Sequencing used immunoSEQ multiplex PCR; TCRdb keeps in-frame clones, though not all of them. The table lists more than 85,000 clones, approximately 94% of them singletons, with over 0.7% in the top ten. Sequencing was performed on peripheral blood, taken before pregnancy. All receptors come from a female donor with multiple sclerosis, enrolled in a pregnancy study.

The J gene is TRBJ2-7, the V gene TRBV6-1, with 8 positions matching TRBD1. The CDR3 contains 15 residues. From germline, CDR1 is MNHNS and CDR2 SASEGT. V gave up 6 bases and J gave up 2 bases; unmatched junction bases: 9. In nucleotides, the CDR3 is TGTGCCAGCAGCGCAAGGGGACAGGTACCCTACGAGCAGTACTTC. This gives the protein CASSARGQVPYEQYF.

This chain joins TRBV27 and TRBJ2-7; D possibly corresponds to TRBD1 (6 bases). Trimming pared 5 bases from V and 4 bases from J, leaving 15 bases between. The length of the CDR3 is 14 residues. Germline V gives CDR1 MNHEY, CDR2 SMNVEV (reference sequence). CDR3 sequence (DNA): TGTGCCAGCAGTCGTCCGGGACAAATTTACGAGCAGTACTTC. It encodes CASSRPGQIYEQYF.

This chain uses TRBV5-4 with TRBJ2-7; D not certain. The CDR3 is 14 amino acids. CDR1 SGHNT and CDR2 YYREEE come from the germline V gene (reference sequence). V lost 1 base and J 4 bases, leaving 12 bases between the germline ends. CDR3 loop: CASSLQAKPYEQYF. The CDR3 DNA follows: TGTGCCAGCAGCTTGCAAGCAAAACCTTACGAGCAGTACTTC.

V and J are TRBV5-1 and TRBJ1-2; D possibly corresponds to TRBD1 (5 bases). V lost 5 bases, J lost 2 bases, and 13 bases lay in between. CDR1 is SGHRS, CDR2 YFSETQ, per germline. This CDR3 comprises 14 residues. The CDR3 DNA follows: TGCGCCAGCAGATGGGGGGACGGAAACTATGGCTACACCTTC. It yields the protein CASRWGDGNYGYTF.

This clone was recorded once. The V and J genes are TRBV9 and TRBJ1-2; possibly TRBD1 for D (5 bases). V dropped 3 bases and J dropped 1 base, with 16 bases sitting between them. CDR3 length equals 16 residues. The germline V gene encodes CDR1 SGDLS and CDR2 YYNGEE. In DNA, the CDR3 is TGTGCCAGCAGCGGCGTACGGACAATACATAACTATGGCTACACCTTC. It specifies CASSGVRTIHNYGYTF.

V usage is TRBV7-9 and J usage is TRBJ2-5; 7 nucleotides agree with TRBD1. CDR3 length: 14 residues. Losses at the gene ends were 10 bases for V and 5 bases for J; bases not matched to a gene: 13. Germline V gene data show CDR1 as SEHNR and CDR2 as FQNEAQ (reference sequence). CDR3 DNA sequence: TGTGCCACAAACCCGACAGGGCAGTCGGAGACCCAGTACTTC. It is translated as CATNPTGQSETQYF.

The gene calls are TRBV2 and TRBJ2-7; no definite D call. Deletions cut 0 bases from V and 3 bases from J, with 6 bases between. There are 13 residues in the CDR3. Germline V gene lookup returns CDR1 SNHLY and CDR2 FYNNEI. The CDR3 DNA reads as TGTGCCAGCAGTGAAGCGCCGGGCTACGAGCAGTACTTC. It specifies CASSEAPGYEQYF.

The genes are TRBV10-3 and TRBJ1-5; 8 nucleotides align to TRBD1. V gave up 3 bases and J gave up 3 bases; unmatched junction bases: 4. CDR1 is ENHRY and CDR2 is SYGVKD in the germline V gene. CDR3 length equals 15 residues. Here the CDR3 DNA reads TGTGCCATCAGTGACCTGGACAGGGACAATCAGCCCCAGCATTTT. Translating gives CAISDLDRDNQPQHF.

This clone was counted a few times. The J gene is TRBJ1-1, the V gene TRBV29-1; a weak D match, TRBD1 (5 bases). Trimming left V 5 bases short and J 5 bases short, with 9 bases between. Looked up from germline, CDR1 is SQVTM and CDR2 is ANQGSEA. This CDR3 comprises 11 residues. The CDR3: CSVLGGTEAFF. DNA for the CDR3: TGCAGCGTTCTGGGGGGAACTGAAGCTTTCTTT.

This sequence joins TRBV4-1 and TRBJ2-7; TRBD2 matches at 7 bases. V dropped 3 bases and J dropped 3; count of bases not matched to a gene: 5. From germline, CDR1 is MGHRA and CDR2 YSYEKL. The CDR3 has 14 residues. In nucleotides, the CDR3 is TGCGCCAGCAGCCAGACTAGCAGATACTACGAGCAGTACTTC. Its protein is CASSQTSRYYEQYF.

This chain joins TRBV18 and TRBJ2-1; TRBD1 agrees at 9 bases. Germline-derived CDR1 and CDR2 are KGHSH and LQKENI. V gave up 2 bases and J gave up 5 bases; unmatched junction bases: 1. The CDR3 extends over 14 amino acids. This chain's CDR3 is CASSPGTGNNEQFF. In DNA, the CDR3 is TGTGCCAGCTCACCAGGGACAGGGAACAATGAGCAGTTCTTC.

The rearrangement uses TRBV5-1 and TRBJ2-3; TRBD1 matches 9 bases. CDR1 is SGHRS, CDR2 YFSETQ, per germline. The V segment lost 4 bases and the J segment 4 bases; nucleotides outside the gene matches: 7. The CDR3 sequence is 15 residues long. DNA of the CDR3: TGCGCCAGCAGCCCTCGGACAGGGGCCTCAGATACGCAGTATTTT. Translation gives CASSPRTGASDTQYF.

This clone was seen only once. This chain links TRBV29-1 with TRBJ2-4; no clear D gene. Trimming left V 3 bases short and J 5 bases short, with 8 bases between. The V gene's germline CDR1 is SQVTM and CDR2 ANQGSEA. The CDR3 runs 12 residues. This CDR3 reads CSVDSRENIQYF. The CDR3 nucleotides are TGCAGCGTTGATTCCCGAGAAAACATTCAGTACTTC. The full variable domain, with the rest looked up from reference TRBV29-1 and TRBJ2-4, is SAVISQKPSRDICQRGTSLTIQCQVDSQVTMMFWYRQQPGQSLTLIATANQGSEATYESGFVIDKFPISRPNLTFSTLTVSNMSPEDSSIYLCSVDSRENIQYFGAGTRLSVL.

This chain uses TRBV27 with TRBJ2-7, with D perhaps TRBD1 (5 bases). The germline gives CDR1 MNHEY, CDR2 SMNVEV (reference sequence). Trimming removed 5 bases from V and 0 bases from J, with 8 bases in between. CDR3 length: 13 residues. For the CDR3, the DNA is TGTGCCAGCAGTCTAGGGGACTCCTACGAGCAGTACTTC. It specifies CASSLGDSYEQYF.

The rearrangement uses TRBV27 and TRBJ2-5, with a possible D match to TRBD1 (5 bases). V was trimmed by 2 bases and J by 5 bases, leaving 12 bases between them. The CDR3 loop spans 14 amino acids. CDR1 and CDR2 from the germline V gene are MNHEY and SMNVEV (reference sequence). The CDR3 nucleotides are TGTGCCAGCAGTTTAAGGGCAGGGATCGAGACCCAGTACTTC. It yields the protein CASSLRAGIETQYF.

The rearrangement links TRBV6-5 to TRBJ2-7; tentative D call: TRBD2 (6 bases). The CDR3 length is 13 residues. CDR1 is MNHEY and CDR2 is SVGAGI in the germline V gene. With 5 bases removed from V and 0 bases from J, the gap between germline ends came to 8 bases. In DNA, the CDR3 is TGTGCCAGCAGTCTGACTAGCTCCTACGAGCAGTACTTC. Translation: CASSLTSSYEQYF.

The chain employs TRBV7-8 and TRBJ2-7; TRBD2 matches at 11 bases. CDR3 length equals 17 residues. J lost 1 base, V lost 3 bases, and 8 bases had no gene match. Germline V lookup: CDR1 SGHVS, CDR2 FQNEAQ. This chain's CDR3 is CASSFPTTSGSSYEQYF. The CDR3 nucleotides read TGTGCCAGCAGCTTCCCCACAACTAGCGGGAGTTCCTACGAGCAGTACTTC.

The chain recombines TRBV7-9 with TRBJ1-2, with D perhaps matching TRBD1 (6 bases). CDR1 and CDR2 from the germline V gene are SEHNR and FQNEAQ (reference sequence). The CDR3 consists of 16 residues. The V end lost 1 base, the J end lost 6 bases, and 18 bases lay between the germline ends. The CDR3 is CASSLGVLGALHGYTF. The DNA for the CDR3 is TGTGCCAGCAGCTTAGGGGTGCTGGGGGCGCTTCATGGCTACACCTTC.

This clone showed up just once. The gene calls are TRBV4-1 and TRBJ2-1; the match to TRBD2 covers 9 bases. CDR3 length: 20 residues. V dropped 1 base and J dropped 3; count of bases not matched to a gene: 16. Per the germline V gene, CDR1 is MGHRA and CDR2 is YSYEKL. In DNA, the CDR3 is TGCGCCAGCAGCCAAGTTTCGACTAGCGGTGCCTACGGGCTCTACAATGAGCAGTTCTTC. Encoded protein: CASSQVSTSGAYGLYNEQFF.

The rearrangement links TRBV7-9 to TRBJ1-3, with D perhaps matching TRBD1 (5 bases). The germline gives CDR1 SEHNR, CDR2 FQNEAQ (reference sequence). Trimming left V 5 bases short and J 3 bases short, with 11 bases between. CDR3 length: 14 amino acids. In DNA form, the CDR3 reads TGTGCCAGCAGCGCCCCAGGGTTTGGAAACACCATATATTTT. It specifies CASSAPGFGNTIYF.

This rearrangement joins TRBV5-1 to TRBJ1-5; D ambiguous. Trimming took 0 bases from V and 3 from J, leaving 10 bases between them. The CDR3 has 15 residues. CDR1 SGHRS and CDR2 YFSETQ come from the germline V gene. The CDR3 region is CASSLVPGVNQPQHF. The CDR3 bases are TGCGCCAGCAGCTTGGTGCCAGGCGTCAATCAGCCCCAGCATTTT. The variable domain in full, completed from reference TRBV5-1 and TRBJ1-5, reads KAGVTQTPRYLIKTRGQQVTLSCSPISGHRSVSWYQQTPGQGLQFLFEYFSETQRNKGNFPGRFSGRQFSNSRSEMNVSTLELGDSALYLCASSLVPGVNQPQHFGDGTRLSIL.

This chain uses TRBV5-1 with TRBJ1-1, with D perhaps matching TRBD1 (6 bases). V was cut by 0 bases and J by 1 base, with 10 bases left in between. Germline CDR1 and CDR2: SGHRS and YFSETQ. The CDR3 totals 15 residues. CDR3 loop: CASSLVQGTNTEAFF. CDR3 DNA: TGCGCCAGCAGCTTGGTTCAGGGGACGAACACTGAAGCTTTCTTT.

This chain joins TRBV5-4 and TRBJ2-7; 11 bases are shared with TRBD2. The J segment lost 7 bases and the V segment lost 4 bases, leaving 13 bases of the junction unmatched. Germline V CDR1 and CDR2: SGHNT, YYREEE (reference sequence). The CDR3 runs 16 residues. The CDR3 nucleotides are TGTGCCAGCAGCCCTGGACTAGCGGGCCCCTCTAGGGAGCAGTACTTC. The encoded protein is CASSPGLAGPSREQYF.

The chain recombines TRBV19 with TRBJ2-7; unclear D gene. V lost 3 bases to trimming and J lost 2 bases, with 8 bases between them. Germline lookup yields CDR1 LNHDA and CDR2 SQIVND (reference sequence). The CDR3 spans 13 residues. CDR3 residues: CASSMQVTYEQYF. CDR3 DNA sequence: TGTGCCAGTAGTATGCAGGTGACCTACGAGCAGTACTTC. The full variable domain, completed using reference TRBV19 and TRBJ2-7, is DGGITQSPKYLFRKEGQNVTLSCEQNLNHDAMYWYRQDPGQGLRLIYYSQIVNDFQKGDIAEGYSVSREKKESFPLTVTSAQKNPTAFYLCASSMQVTYEQYFGPGTRLTVT.